A selection of T cell receptor beta chains follows, all from one sample in a study of CD8 T cells in ankylosing spondylitis. MiXCR, run by TCRdb on the 5' RACE reads, gives a single entry per CDR3 protein. The repertoire consists of about 39,000 distinct CDR3 sequences, with less than 4% occurring once and the leading ten covering about 3%. Sequenced: blood, either unsorted or a sorted T cell fraction (not recorded which). The origin of the receptors is a male donor with ankylosing spondylitis or in good health (not recorded which). CDR3s include the opening cysteine and the closing phenylalanine or tryptophan. The D gene is left open where the match is weak. Some rows have no size entry. The others give once, few or many, or a class for an expanded clone.

NA	TRBV9	TRBJ2-5	NA	CASSVEPGQETQYF	TGTGCCAGCAGCGTAGAGCCGGGTCAGGAGACCCAGTACTTC
NA	TRBV9	TRBJ2-3	NA	CASSVAFRLAGDTQYF	TGTGCCAGCAGCGTAGCCTTTCGACTCGCGGGCGATACGCAGTATTTT
many	TRBV9	TRBJ1-3	NA	CASSVTLSGNTIYF	TGTGCCAGCAGCGTAACACTCTCTGGAAACACCATATATTTT
many	TRBV9	TRBJ2-2	NA	CASSVAGGRNTGELFF	TGTGCCAGCAGCGTAGCCGGGGGGCGGAACACCGGGGAGCTGTTTTTT
many	TRBV9	TRBJ2-1	NA	CASSPQGSPSYNEQFF	TGTGCCAGCAGCCCCCAGGGGTCGCCCTCCTACAATGAGCAGTTCTTC
many	TRBV9	TRBJ2-1	TRBD1	CASSAGTGNNYEQFF	TGTGCCAGCAGCGCTGGGACAGGGAATAACTATGAGCAGTTCTTC
many	TRBV9	TRBJ2-3	NA	CASSLEAPDTQYF	TGTGCCAGCAGTCTTGAGGCCCCCGATACGCAGTATTTT
medium-sized	TRBV9	TRBJ2-2	TRBD1	CASSFTTGPTGELFF	TGTGCCAGCAGCTTCACGACAGGGCCCACCGGGGAGCTGTTTTTT
many	TRBV9	TRBJ2-5	TRBD2	CASSVAVAGMGETQYF	TGTGCCAGCAGCGTAGCTGTAGCGGGGATGGGAGAGACCCAGTACTTC
many	TRBV9	TRBJ2-1	NA	CASSSGWGFYNEQFF	TGTGCCAGCAGCTCGGGGTGGGGTTTTTACAATGAGCAGTTCTTC
many	TRBV9	TRBJ2-2	NA	CASSDRGATGELFF	TGTGCCAGCAGCGATCGCGGGGCCACCGGGGAGCTGTTTTTT
NA	TRBV9	TRBJ2-3	NA	CASSVGGASDTQYF	TGTGCCAGCAGCGTAGGAGGGGCCTCAGATACGCAGTATTTT
many	TRBV9	TRBJ1-1	NA	CASSVEAGQGAFF	TGTGCCAGCAGCGTAGAGGCAGGCCAAGGAGCTTTCTTT
many	TRBV9	TRBJ2-2	NA	CASSVLINTGELFF	TGTGCCAGCAGCGTGCTAATTAACACCGGGGAGCTGTTTTTT
many	TRBV9	TRBJ2-2	TRBD2	CASSVGGLGTGELFF	TGTGCCAGCAGCGTAGGGGGACTAGGGACCGGGGAGCTGTTTTTT
NA	TRBV9	TRBJ2-5	NA	CASSVRQFEETQYF	TGTGCCAGCAGCGTACGGCAGTTTGAAGAGACCCAGTACTTC
many	TRBV9	TRBJ2-3	TRBD2	CASSLSGDRTDTQYF	TGTGCCAGCAGTCTTAGCGGGGACCGCACAGATACGCAGTATTTT
many	TRBV9	TRBJ1-4	NA	CASSVDEVVEKLFF	TGTGCCAGCAGCGTAGACGAGGTGGTCGAAAAACTGTTTTTT
many	TRBV9	TRBJ2-5	NA	CASSVGPEGTQYF	TGTGCCAGCAGCGTAGGGCCGGAGGGGACCCAGTACTTC
many	TRBV9	TRBJ2-5	NA	CASSGSETQYF	TGTGCCAGCAGCGGGTCCGAGACCCAGTACTTC
many	TRBV9	TRBJ2-1	TRBD2	CASSTRLAGVGKSYNEQFF	TGTGCCAGCAGCACCCGACTAGCGGGAGTGGGCAAGTCCTACAATGAGCAGTTCTTC
many	TRBV9	TRBJ2-2	NA	CASSVELAGLSGELFF	TGTGCCAGCAGCGTAGAGCTGGCGGGGCTGAGCGGGGAGCTGTTTTTT
many	TRBV9	TRBJ2-3	NA	CASSRKDSTDTQYF	TGTGCCAGCAGCAGAAAGGACAGCACAGATACGCAGTATTTT
many	TRBV9	TRBJ2-6	NA	CASSVETGANVLTF	TGTGCCAGCAGCGTAGAGACTGGGGCCAACGTCCTGACTTTC
many	TRBV9	TRBJ2-1	NA	CASSVEGQVLEQFF	TGTGCCAGCAGCGTAGAGGGTCAGGTCCTTGAGCAGTTCTTC
many	TRBV9	TRBJ2-5	NA	CASSVRPAGETQYF	TGTGCCAGCAGCGTAAGACCAGCGGGAGAGACCCAGTACTTC
many	TRBV9	TRBJ2-1	NA	CASSARAGDSFYNEQFF	TGTGCCAGCAGCGCCCGGGCGGGGGACAGTTTCTACAATGAGCAGTTCTTC
many	TRBV9	TRBJ2-3	NA	CASSVVGATTDTQYF	TGTGCCAGCAGCGTAGTGGGGGCTACCACAGATACGCAGTATTTT
many	TRBV9	TRBJ2-3	NA	CASTSGRTDTQYF	TGTGCCAGCACCAGCGGACGCACAGATACGCAGTATTTT
many	TRBV9	TRBJ2-3	TRBD2	CASSPSSGSPDTQYF	TGTGCCAGCAGCCCATCAAGCGGGAGCCCAGATACGCAGTATTTT
many	TRBV9	TRBJ2-3	TRBD2	CASSPGLAGGGTDTQYF	TGTGCCAGCAGCCCCGGACTAGCGGGGGGGGGCACAGATACGCAGTATTTT
many	TRBV9	TRBJ1-2	NA	CASSVEGYGYTF	TGTGCCAGCAGCGTGGAGGGGTATGGCTACACCTTC
many	TRBV9	TRBJ2-3	NA	CASGGTDTQYF	TGTGCCAGCGGAGGGACAGATACGCAGTATTTT
many	TRBV9	TRBJ2-3	NA	CASSVGDGGTDTQYF	TGTGCCAGCAGCGTAGGCGACGGGGGCACAGATACGCAGTATTTT
NA	TRBV9	TRBJ2-6	TRBD1	CASSQQGAGANVLTF	TGTGCCAGCAGCCAACAGGGGGCAGGGGCCAACGTCCTGACTTTC
many	TRBV23-1	TRBJ2-5	NA	CASSPASPGYQETQYF	TGCGCCAGCAGTCCCGCTTCGCCAGGGTACCAAGAGACCCAGTACTTC
many	TRBV9	TRBJ2-2	NA	CASSVDPGLLTNTGELFF	TGTGCCAGCAGCGTAGACCCTGGGCTTTTGACGAACACCGGGGAGCTGTTTTTT
many	TRBV9	TRBJ2-1	NA	CASSVEGRPPNEQFF	TGTGCCAGCAGCGTAGAGGGACGTCCCCCCAATGAGCAGTTCTTC
many	TRBV9	TRBJ1-1	NA	CASSVLGVTEAFF	TGTGCCAGCAGCGTACTAGGGGTCACTGAAGCTTTCTTT
many	TRBV9	TRBJ2-5	NA	CASSGGERTQYF	TGTGCCAGCAGCGGCGGTGAACGGACCCAGTACTTC
many	TRBV9	TRBJ2-1	NA	CASSVAQYNEQFF	TGTGCCAGCAGCGTAGCGCAATACAATGAGCAGTTCTTC
many	TRBV9	TRBJ1-1	NA	CASSVVPGLNTEAFF	TGTGCCAGCAGCGTAGTCCCAGGCTTGAACACTGAAGCTTTCTTT
many	TRBV9	TRBJ2-1	TRBD2	CASSLTTSGVSSYNEQFF	TGTGCCAGCAGCCTCACGACTAGCGGGGTTAGCTCCTACAATGAGCAGTTCTTC
many	TRBV9	TRBJ2-1	NA	CASSVGTAGWNEQFF	TGTGCCAGCAGCGTAGGGACAGCCGGATGGAATGAGCAGTTCTTC
many	TRBV9	TRBJ2-3	TRBD1	CASSLSGTGGTDTQYF	TGTGCCAGCAGCCTATCCGGGACAGGGGGCACAGATACGCAGTATTTT
many	TRBV9	TRBJ1-1	NA	CASSPGHPNTEAFF	TGTGCCAGCAGCCCGGGACACCCCAACACTGAAGCTTTCTTT
many	TRBV9	TRBJ2-3	TRBD2	CASSPSAGVDTQYF	TGTGCCAGCAGCCCATCAGCGGGAGTGGATACGCAGTATTTT
many	TRBV9	TRBJ1-1	TRBD1	CASSPRQGSGTEAFF	TGTGCCAGCAGCCCCCGACAGGGATCGGGCACTGAAGCTTTCTTT
many	TRBV9	TRBJ2-2	TRBD2	CASSPETSHTGELFF	TGTGCCAGCAGCCCCGAGACTAGCCACACCGGGGAGCTGTTTTTT
many	TRBV9	TRBJ2-5	NA	CASSVDVGVETQYF	TGTGCCAGCAGCGTAGATGTGGGTGTGGAGACCCAGTACTTC
many	TRBV9	TRBJ2-3	NA	CASSVDQLAGDTQYF	TGTGCCAGCAGCGTAGATCAGCTAGCAGGGGATACGCAGTATTTT
many	TRBV9	TRBJ2-3	NA	CASSAPGGPSTDTQYF	TGTGCCAGCAGCGCCCCGGGGGGCCCTAGCACAGATACGCAGTATTTT
many	TRBV9	TRBJ2-1	NA	CASSVDLLSYNEQFF	TGTGCCAGCAGCGTCGACCTATTATCCTACAATGAGCAGTTCTTC
many	TRBV5-3	TRBJ1-5	NA	CARSFGTPNQPQHF	TGTGCCAGAAGCTTCGGGACTCCAAATCAGCCCCAGCATTTT
many	TRBV9	TRBJ1-2	NA	CASSAPGGWGYTF	TGTGCCAGCAGCGCCCCCGGGGGTTGGGGCTACACCTTC
many	TRBV9	TRBJ2-5	NA	CASSATSRQETQYF	TGTGCCAGCAGCGCGACTAGTCGACAAGAGACCCAGTACTTC
many	TRBV9	TRBJ2-5	NA	CASGRGDALETQYF	TGTGCCAGCGGAAGGGGGGATGCACTCGAGACCCAGTACTTC
many	TRBV9	TRBJ2-2	NA	CASSVFQVASTGELFF	TGTGCCAGCAGCGTATTTCAGGTCGCCTCCACCGGGGAGCTGTTTTTT
NA	TRBV9	TRBJ2-5	NA	CASSVTNQETQYF	TGTGCCAGCAGCGTAACTAACCAAGAGACCCAGTACTTC